One sample yielded the 3 T cell receptor beta chains listed below, sequenced in a study of cytomegalovirus exposure and HLA in healthy donors. The PCR ran on 60 Vbeta and 13 Jbeta primers. TCRdb's copy holds only in-frame clones and misses some; the assay was immunoSEQ multiplex PCR. The repertoire has about 200,000 clones, roughly 70% of them found once; the top ten carry 1.8%. The sample comprised PBMCs. These receptors all come from a woman aged 30 to 39 in good health and CMV-seronegative.

This clone was recorded a few times. The chain employs TRBV4-3 and TRBJ2-1; TRBD2 agrees at 10 bases. Trimming removed 1 base from V and 9 bases from J; junction bases left unmatched: 6. The CDR3 is 15 residues long. Germline assignment: CDR1 LGHNA and CDR2 YSLEER. The CDR3 DNA reads TGCGCCAGCAGCCAAGTAGCTAGCGGGAGCGCTGAGCAGTTCTTC. Translated: CASSQVASGSAEQFF.

The chain employs TRBV5-1 and TRBJ1-1; D perhaps matches TRBD1 (6 bases). Per the germline V gene, CDR1 is SGHRS and CDR2 is YFSETQ. V was trimmed by 0 bases and J by 5 bases, leaving 8 bases between them. The CDR3 is made up of 13 amino acids. CDR3 nucleotide sequence: TGCGCCAGCAGCTTGGGACAGGCAACTGAAGCTTTCTTT. Translation: CASSLGQATEAFF.

The CDR3 is CASCIGTDRYNEQFF. In nucleotides, the CDR3 is TGTGCCAGCTGCATTGGAACAGATCGCTACAATGAGCAGTTCTTC. The V gene is TRBV27, the J gene TRBJ2-1; no reliable D call. V shed 8 bases and J shed 3 bases, with 17 bases lying between them. CDR3 size: 15 residues. The germline gives CDR1 MNHEY, CDR2 SMNVEV (reference sequence).